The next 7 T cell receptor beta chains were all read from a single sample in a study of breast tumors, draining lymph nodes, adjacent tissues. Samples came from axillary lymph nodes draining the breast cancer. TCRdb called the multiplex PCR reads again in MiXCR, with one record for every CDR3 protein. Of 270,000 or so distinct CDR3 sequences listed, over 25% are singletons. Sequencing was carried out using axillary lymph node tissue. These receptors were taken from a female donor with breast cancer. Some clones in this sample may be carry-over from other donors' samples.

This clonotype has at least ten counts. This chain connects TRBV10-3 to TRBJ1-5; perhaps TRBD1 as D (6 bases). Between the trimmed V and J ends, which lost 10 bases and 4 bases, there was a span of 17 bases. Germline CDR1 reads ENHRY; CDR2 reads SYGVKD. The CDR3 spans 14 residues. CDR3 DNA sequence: TGTGCCACAACTGGGGGGCTGGGAAATCAGCCCCAGCATTTT. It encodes CATTGGLGNQPQHF.

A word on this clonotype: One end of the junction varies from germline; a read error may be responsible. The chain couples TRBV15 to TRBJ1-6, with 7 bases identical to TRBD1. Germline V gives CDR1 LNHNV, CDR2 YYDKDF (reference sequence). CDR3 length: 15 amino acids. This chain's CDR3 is CATSRVGTAAPPPHF. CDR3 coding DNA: TGTGCCACCAGCAGAGTCGGGACAGCGGCTCCACCCCCCCACTTT.

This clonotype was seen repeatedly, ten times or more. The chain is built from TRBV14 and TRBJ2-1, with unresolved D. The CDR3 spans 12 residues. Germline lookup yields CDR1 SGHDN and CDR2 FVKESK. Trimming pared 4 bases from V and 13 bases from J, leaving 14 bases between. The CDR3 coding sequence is TGTGCCAGCAGCCGAGCCCTAGGGTCCCAGTTCTTC. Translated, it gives CASSRALGSQFF.

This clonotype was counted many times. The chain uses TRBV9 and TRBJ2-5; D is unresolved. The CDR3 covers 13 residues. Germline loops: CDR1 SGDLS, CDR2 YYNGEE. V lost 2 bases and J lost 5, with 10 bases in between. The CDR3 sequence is CASSVSGLETQYF. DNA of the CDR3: TGTGCCAGCAGCGTTTCCGGGTTGGAGACCCAGTACTTC.

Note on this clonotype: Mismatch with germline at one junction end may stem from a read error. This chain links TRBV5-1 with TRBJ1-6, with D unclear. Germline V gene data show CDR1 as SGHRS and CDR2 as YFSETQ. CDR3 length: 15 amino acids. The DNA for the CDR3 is TGCGTCAGCAGGCGAAGCGGCGTCGACAATTCACCCCTCCACTTT. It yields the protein CVSRRSGVDNSPLHF. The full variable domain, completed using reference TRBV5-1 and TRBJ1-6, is KAGVTQTPRYLIKTRGQQVTLSCSPISGHRSVSWYQQTPGQGLQFLFEYFSETQRNKGNFPGRFSGRQFSNSRSEMNVSTLELGDSALYLCVSRRSGVDNSPLHFGNGTRLTVT.

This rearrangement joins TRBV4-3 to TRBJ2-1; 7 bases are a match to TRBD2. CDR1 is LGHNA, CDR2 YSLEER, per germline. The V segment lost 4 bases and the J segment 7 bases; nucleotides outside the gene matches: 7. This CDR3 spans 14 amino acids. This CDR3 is CASSRGGSINEQFF. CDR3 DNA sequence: TGCGCCAGCAGCCGAGGCGGGAGTATAAATGAGCAGTTCTTC.

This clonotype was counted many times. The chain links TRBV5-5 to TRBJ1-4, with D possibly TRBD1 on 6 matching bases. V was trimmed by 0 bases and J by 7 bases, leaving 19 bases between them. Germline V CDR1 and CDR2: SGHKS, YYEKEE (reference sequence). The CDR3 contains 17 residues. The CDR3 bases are TGTGCCAGCAGCTTGGTTCCCTCACAGGGCTCGGGTGAAAAACTGTTTTTT. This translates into CASSLVPSQGSGEKLFF.